This note documents a single T cell receptor beta chain sequence. Amplification of TCR alpha and beta CDR3 regions from RNA used iRepertoire nested multiplex PCR. Using its own MiXCR run on the multiplex PCR reads, TCRdb lists one record per CDR3 protein. The table has about 130,000 distinct CDR3 sequences, 24% seen once; the top ten hold over 25%. The data stem from a study of glioma-infiltrating T cells. The V end lost 7 bases, the J end lost 0 bases, and 15 bases lay between the germline ends. This CDR3 has 15 residues. This clonotype was sampled from a human donor with low-grade glioma or glioblastoma, undergoing nonglioma brain surgery, or in good health (not recorded which). Sequenced: glioma tissue, nonneoplastic brain tissue, or PBMCs (not recorded which). V and J are TRBV12-3 or TRBV12-4 and TRBJ1-1; D is unresolved. The CDR3 DNA reads TGTGCCAGCACATATCGGAGAGAGATGAACACTGAAGCTTTCTTT. Translated: CASTYRREMNTEAFF.